This T cell receptor beta chain stems from a study of regulatory T cells in long-lasting Graves disease. Study-wide results and limits: Few sampled subjects may have lowered accuracy.

Stated time point: newly diagnosed GD, antithyroid drugs for less than 3 months. RNA from PBMCs was the source of the TCR library. Diagnosis followed American Thyroid Association guidelines for Graves' disease. CDR3 size: 17 residues. The trim removed 0 bases at V and 1 base at J, leaving 9 bases unmatched. The germline V gene has CDR1 MNHEY and CDR2 SMNVEV (reference sequence). Arm-PCR with iRepertoire HTBI primers amplified the CDR3 regions for these TCR beta libraries. In TCRdb, the multiplex PCR reads were re-called with MiXCR into one record per CDR3 protein. The data show 350,000 to 450,000 distinct CDR3 sequences, 14% to 15% seen once. The table lists this clonotype with a few counts. As yet, its antigen is unknown. This sample also belongs to another study, concerning T cells in Graves' hyperthyroidism and ophthalmopathy. That report adds: Graves' hyperthyroidism was deemed stable given no ophthalmopathy progression within 18 months. Hyperthyroidism patients were newly diagnosed, had disease duration under 2 months, and were aged 18 to 65 years.

The source of this sequence is a woman in her 40s with Graves disease. This rearrangement joins TRBV27 to TRBJ2-7, with 7 bases lining up with TRBD1. The specimen comprised peripheral blood mononuclear cells (PBMCs), sampled at new diagnosis, from a patient treated with antithyroid drugs. This chain's CDR3 is CASSLSVDRVRSYEQYF. CDR3 DNA: TGTGCCAGCAGTTTATCTGTCGACAGGGTTCGGTCCTACGAGCAGTACTTC.